The clone carrying this T cell receptor beta chain came up once. What it recognizes is unknown. The assay, immunoSEQ v3.0, was run at survey level. TCRdb's copy holds only in-frame clones and misses some; the assay was immunoSEQ multiplex PCR. Of tens of thousands of clones in the sample, around 85% were seen once. Germline-derived CDR1 and CDR2 are SGHRS and YFSETQ. V lost 1 base and J 0 bases, leaving 8 bases between the germline ends. This CDR3 spans 14 amino acids. The sample comes from a study of long-term antiretroviral therapy in people with HIV. Findings of the study overall: Once patients were on ART, diversity went higher but still fell short of transplant donor controls.

Sequences were derived from unsorted PBMCs, sampled 1.5 years after starting antiretroviral therapy. The source of this sequence is a man aged 30 to 45 with HIV. This chain uses TRBV5-1 with TRBJ2-7; D is unclear. The CDR3 DNA sequence: TGCGCCAGCAGCTTGTCTGACTCCTCCTACGAGCAGTACTTC. Amino acids: CASSLSDSSYEQYF. Together with reference TRBV5-1 and TRBJ2-7, the CDR3 gives the full variable domain: KAGVTQTPRYLIKTRGQQVTLSCSPISGHRSVSWYQQTPGQGLQFLFEYFSETQRNKGNFPGRFSGRQFSNSRSEMNVSTLELGDSALYLCASSLSDSSYEQYFGPGTRLTVT.